These 31 T cell receptor beta chains were all obtained from the same sample, sequenced in a study of T-cell memory formation after mild COVID-19 (dated by TCRdb to the early 2020s). The protocol used for the library was 5' RACE. The reads were generated on an Illumina NovaSeq 6000. TCRdb ran its own pipeline on the public reads, namely fastp trimming at Q25 and MiXCR clone calling, and kept in-frame beta chains. A single entry per CDR3 protein holds the most common genes and DNA from its merged rows. The sample table records around 470,000 distinct CDR3 sequences; roughly 20% of these occur just once. The top ten hold about 8.1% of the sample. The sequenced sample consisted of PBMCs or a T cell subset sorted from them (not recorded which). The receptors here all came from an adult woman who had mild COVID-19 (a few samples of this study predate the infection). The sample titles of this study are shuffled in the database, so cell type and time point are left out; the donor was told from shared clones.

The chain recombines TRBV9 with TRBJ2-5; D perhaps matches TRBD2 (5 bases). Trimming shortened V by 2 bases and J by 0 bases, and 11 bases separated the two germline ends. Germline assignment: CDR1 SGDLS and CDR2 YYNGEE. The CDR3 spans 15 residues. The CDR3: CASSVSGMYQETQYF. Written as DNA, the CDR3 is TGTGCCAGCAGCGTGTCGGGGATGTACCAAGAGACCCAGTACTTC.

The rearrangement links TRBV12-3 or TRBV12-4 to TRBJ1-5, with D hard to call. Deletions cut 8 bases from V and 3 bases from J, with 14 bases between. CDR3 size: 14 residues. The CDR3 protein is CASRVLGPNQPQHF. The CDR3 nucleotides are TGTGCCAGCCGGGTACTCGGCCCCAATCAGCCCCAGCATTTT.

The chain joins TRBV5-1 to TRBJ2-2, with D hard to call. Germline V CDR1 and CDR2: SGHRS, YFSETQ. CDR3 length: 16 residues. V lost 4 bases to trimming and J lost 0 bases, with 13 bases between them. The CDR3 reads CASSPWGQANTGELFF. CDR3 DNA: TGCGCCAGCAGCCCTTGGGGTCAAGCGAACACCGGGGAGCTGTTTTTT.

The genes are TRBV28 and TRBJ2-1; tentative D call: TRBD2 (5 bases). The CDR3 runs to 17 residues. The germline gives CDR1 MDHEN, CDR2 SYDVKM. Trimming took 6 bases from V and 1 from J, leaving 19 bases between them. CDR3 in DNA: TGTGCCAGCAGCACTACTAGGATTTCACGGTCCTACAATGAGCAGTTCTTC. This encodes CASSTTRISRSYNEQFF.

This clonotype was counted a few times. The CDR3 loop reads CASATAPGKRRMNTEAFF. DNA for the CDR3: TGCGCCAGCGCCACGGCCCCCGGGAAGCGGCGGATGAACACTGAAGCTTTCTTT. The rearrangement links TRBV5-1 to TRBJ1-1; D call uncertain. The V gene lost 7 bases and the J gene lost 0 bases, with 25 bases spanning the gap. This CDR3 comprises 18 residues. Per the germline V gene, CDR1 is SGHRS and CDR2 is YFSETQ.

This rearrangement joins TRBV6-5 to TRBJ1-3, with no clear D. V lost 4 bases and J lost 0, with 13 bases in between. The CDR3 extends over 16 amino acids. Germline V gene lookup returns CDR1 MNHEY and CDR2 SVGAGI. The CDR3 protein is CASSSNHGYSGNTIYF. CDR3 coding DNA: TGTGCCAGCAGTTCGAACCACGGATACTCTGGAAACACCATATATTTT.

This clonotype has just one count. The chain joins TRBV21-1 to TRBJ1-1; the listed D gene, TRBD1, was not tested against the DNA. TRBV21-1 corresponds to a pseudogene. The CDR3 contains 16 residues. The CDR3 reads CASRDGRIGMNTEAFF. CDR3 DNA: TGTGCCAGCCGGGACGGTCGGATCGGGATGAACACTGAAGCTTTCTTT.

This clonotype turned up a few times. The chain couples TRBV2 to TRBJ2-2, with no clear D. V lost 1 base and J 2 bases, leaving 8 bases between the germline ends. The CDR3 extends over 15 amino acids. The V gene's germline CDR1 is SNHLY and CDR2 FYNNEI. This CDR3 is CASSEEAANTGELFF. The CDR3, as DNA: TGTGCCAGCAGTGAAGAGGCAGCTAACACCGGGGAGCTGTTTTTT.

The chain combines TRBV18 with TRBJ1-1; the D is unclear. This CDR3 comprises 14 residues. V lost 4 bases and J lost 1, with 10 bases in between. CDR1 and CDR2 from the germline V gene are KGHSH and LQKENI. DNA of the CDR3: TGTGCCAGCTCACGAAACGGAAAGAACACTGAAGCTTTCTTT. Translated: CASSRNGKNTEAFF.

The rearrangement uses TRBV5-6 and TRBJ2-2; 7 bases are a match to TRBD2. Unmatched junction bases numbered 15, after V lost 4 bases and J lost 6 bases. The CDR3 consists of 17 residues. In germline, CDR1 is SGHDT, CDR2 YYEEEE. The CDR3: CASSPYKTSRTSGELFF. CDR3 nucleotides: TGTGCCAGCAGCCCCTACAAGACTAGCCGAACATCCGGGGAGCTGTTTTTT.

The chain couples TRBV2 to TRBJ2-2, with D tentatively TRBD1 or TRBD2 (5 bases each). Trimming took 2 bases from V and 0 from J, leaving 10 bases between them. Looked up from germline, CDR1 is SNHLY and CDR2 is FYNNEI. CDR3 length: 16 residues. The CDR3 loop is CASSEWGPANTGELFF. CDR3 sequence (DNA): TGTGCCAGCAGTGAATGGGGACCTGCGAACACCGGGGAGCTGTTTTTT.

The V gene is TRBV6-6, the J gene TRBJ1-2; 7 positions match TRBD1. The CDR3 sequence is 16 residues long. Germline V lookup: CDR1 MNHNY, CDR2 SVGAGI (reference sequence). With 2 bases clipped from V and 2 bases from J, the junction kept 8 bases outside the gene matches. The CDR3 here is CASSYGSGQQNYGYTF. The CDR3 coding sequence is TGTGCCAGCAGTTACGGATCGGGACAGCAAAACTATGGCTACACCTTC.

This clonotype was found a few times. The V call is TRBV9, the J call TRBJ2-7; D perhaps matches TRBD1 (5 bases). There are 14 residues in the CDR3. V was clipped by 0 bases and J by 2 bases, with 9 bases between them. Germline assignment: CDR1 SGDLS and CDR2 YYNGEE. The CDR3 DNA reads as TGTGCCAGCAGCGTAGCAGGGAAACCCTACGAGCAGTACTTC. Protein sequence: CASSVAGKPYEQYF.

V is TRBV3-1 and J is TRBJ2-7; D gene unclear. This CDR3 comprises 15 residues. V dropped 1 base and J dropped 5 bases, with 15 bases sitting between them. From germline, CDR1 is LGHDT and CDR2 YNNKEL (reference sequence). CDR3 in amino acids: CASSQAVTSKHEQYF. In DNA form, the CDR3 reads TGTGCCAGCAGCCAAGCTGTGACATCTAAACACGAGCAGTACTTC.

This clonotype was seen a few times. The genes are TRBV29-1 and TRBJ1-4, with no clear D. V was pared by 6 bases and J by 7 bases, with 12 bases between. Germline V gene sequence: CDR1 SQVTM, CDR2 ANQGSEA. This CDR3 has 12 amino acids. The chain's CDR3 is CSVSMRGEKLFF. CDR3 nucleotides: TGCAGCGTCAGTATGAGAGGTGAAAAACTGTTTTTT.

This clonotype was picked up many times. This chain joins TRBV7-2 and TRBJ2-7; D call uncertain. Trimming pared 0 bases from V and 4 bases from J, leaving 10 bases between. The CDR3 consists of 14 residues. Germline V gene sequence: CDR1 SGHTA, CDR2 FQGNSA. Here the CDR3 DNA reads TGTGCCAGCAGCTTAGCGATTGTCCGTTACGAGCAGTACTTC. Protein: CASSLAIVRYEQYF.

This clonotype was counted between two and nine times. The V call is TRBV7-8, the J call TRBJ2-3; TRBD2 aligns across 7 bases. The CDR3 totals 16 residues. Germline V lookup: CDR1 SGHVS, CDR2 FQNEAQ. The trim removed 2 bases at V and 3 bases at J, leaving 8 bases unmatched. DNA for the CDR3: TGTGCCAGCAGCTTAATTTACAGCGGGGTGACAGATACGCAGTATTTT. Its protein is CASSLIYSGVTDTQYF.

V usage is TRBV5-5 and J usage is TRBJ1-6; the D gene is possibly TRBD1 (5 bases). This CDR3 region has 17 residues. The germline CDR1 and CDR2 sequences are SGHKS and YYEKEE (reference sequence). The germline V and J ends were trimmed by 4 bases and 7 bases, with 21 bases remaining between them. DNA of the CDR3: TGTGCCAGCAGCCTAGGGGTGAGGGGCTCGGGGAATTCACCCCTCCACTTT. Translated: CASSLGVRGSGNSPLHF.

V is TRBV24-1 and J is TRBJ2-1, with 11 positions matching TRBD1. The V gene end was trimmed by 1 base and the J gene end by 7 bases; junction bases not matched to a gene: 5. This CDR3 is 16 amino acids long. The germline gives CDR1 KGHDR, CDR2 SFDVKD. The CDR3 DNA sequence: TGTGCCACCAGTGATTTAGGGACAGGGGGAGGAAATGAGCAGTTCTTC. Its protein is CATSDLGTGGGNEQFF.

In this sample, this clonotype turned up a few times. The rearrangement links TRBV23-1 to TRBJ2-5; possible D gene TRBD2, 6 bases. TRBV23-1 carries the ORF label, with uncertain function. V was trimmed by 6 bases and J by 5 bases, leaving 10 bases between them. The CDR3 consists of 12 residues. CDR3 nucleotides: TGCGCCAGCAGACCTCGGGAGGAGACCCAGTACTTC. It specifies CASRPREETQYF.

The sample holds a few counts of this clonotype. The chain employs TRBV5-1 and TRBJ1-2, with a tentative D call TRBD1 (5 bases). The V gene lost 4 bases and the J gene lost 8 bases, with 21 bases spanning the gap. CDR1 is SGHRS and CDR2 is YFSETQ in the germline V gene. The CDR3 is 15 amino acids. Here the CDR3 DNA reads TGCGCCAGCAGCCCGGATGCAGGGCGGTTCGGAGGCTACACCTTC. Protein sequence: CASSPDAGRFGGYTF.

This clonotype occurred a few times. The chain carries TRBV24-1 and TRBJ2-3; 11 bases agree with TRBD1. The length of the CDR3 is 14 residues. J lost 3 bases, V lost 7 bases, and 2 bases had no gene match. The germline V gene has CDR1 KGHDR and CDR2 SFDVKD. The CDR3 is CATRDRGLTDTQYF. In DNA, the CDR3 is TGTGCCACCAGGGACAGGGGGCTGACAGATACGCAGTATTTT.

This chain connects TRBV28 to TRBJ1-1, with TRBD1 identical over 11 bases. The CDR3 covers 18 residues. Germline CDR1 and CDR2: MDHEN and SYDVKM. Unmatched junction bases numbered 14, after V lost 4 bases and J lost 4 bases. CDR3 sequence: CASSSWTGGASGGTEAFF. CDR3 coding DNA: TGTGCCAGCAGTTCCTGGACAGGGGGCGCATCTGGCGGCACTGAAGCTTTCTTT.

The V call is TRBV18, the J call TRBJ2-6; D may be TRBD2 (5 bases). V dropped 3 bases and J dropped 2 bases, with 8 bases sitting between them. Germline V gene lookup returns CDR1 KGHSH and CDR2 LQKENI. This CDR3 has 15 amino acids. CDR3 in amino acids: CASSPTGAGANVLTF. The CDR3 DNA is TGTGCCAGCTCACCGACCGGGGCTGGGGCCAACGTCCTGACTTTC.

Here the CDR3 DNA reads TGCAGTGCGCCGACGGACTCTTTGACTGAAGCTTTCTTT. This gives the protein CSAPTDSLTEAFF. The chain is built from TRBV20-1 and TRBJ1-1; D gene unclear. Germline assignment: CDR1 DFQATT and CDR2 SNEGSKA (reference sequence). The CDR3 loop spans 13 amino acids. The V end was cut by 6 bases, the J end by 5 bases, with 16 bases between.

This clonotype was counted only a few times. V gene TRBV7-2 combines with J gene TRBJ2-7; D gene ambiguous. The V gene's germline CDR1 is SGHTA and CDR2 FQGNSA. With 3 bases removed from V and 2 bases from J, the gap between germline ends came to 14 bases. This CDR3 spans 15 amino acids. The CDR3 DNA is TGTGCCAGCAGCTTCGCAAGCCGGAGCGCCTACGAGCAGTACTTC. As protein: CASSFASRSAYEQYF. The variable domain in full, with the rest retrieved from reference TRBV7-2 and TRBJ2-7, is GAGVSQSPSNKVTEKGKDVELRCDPISGHTALYWYRQSLGQGLEFLIYFQGNSAPDKSGLPSDRFSAERTGGSVSTLTIQRTQQEDSAVYLCASSFASRSAYEQYFGPGTRLTVT.

The sample holds many counts of this clonotype. The gene calls are TRBV2 and TRBJ1-5; D call uncertain. CDR3 length: 15 residues. CDR1 and CDR2 from the germline V gene are SNHLY and FYNNEI. V was cut by 5 bases and J by 0 bases, with 11 bases left in between. Here the CDR3 DNA reads TGTGCCAGCAGTCCAGCTACCTTTAGCAATCAGCCCCAGCATTTT. This codes for CASSPATFSNQPQHF.

This chain joins TRBV7-9 and TRBJ1-6; maybe TRBD1 (5 bases). Trimming took off 5 bases at V and 9 bases at J, with 14 bases between the two ends. Per the germline V gene, CDR1 is SEHNR and CDR2 is FQNEAQ (reference sequence). The CDR3 consists of 14 residues. This CDR3 reads CASSLGDSGSPLHF. The CDR3 DNA reads as TGTGCCAGCAGCCTAGGGGATTCCGGTTCACCCCTCCACTTT.

V and J are TRBV7-9 and TRBJ2-1; 11 bases map to TRBD2. Germline lookup yields CDR1 SEHNR and CDR2 FQNEAQ (reference sequence). Unmatched junction bases numbered 7, after V lost 4 bases and J lost 8 bases. The CDR3 sequence is 15 residues long. This CDR3 is CASSSLTSGGDEQFF. The CDR3 nucleotides read TGTGCCAGCAGCTCACTTACTAGCGGGGGAGATGAGCAGTTCTTC.

The chain couples TRBV29-1 to TRBJ2-1; D is ambiguous. The V end was cut by 6 bases, the J end by 9 bases, with 18 bases between. Germline V gene sequence: CDR1 SQVTM, CDR2 ANQGSEA. This CDR3 comprises 13 residues. The CDR3 spells CSVGGWYTGEQFF. In nucleotides, the CDR3 is TGCAGCGTGGGCGGATGGTACACGGGTGAGCAGTTCTTC.

This clonotype appeared a few times. V is TRBV4-1 and J is TRBJ1-2; TRBD1 matches at 8 bases. The ends lost 2 bases at V and 6 bases at J; junction bases unmatched: 5. The germline V gene encodes CDR1 MGHRA and CDR2 YSYEKL. The CDR3 covers 14 residues. The CDR3 DNA follows: TGCGCCAGCAGCCAACCAACAGGGGGAGATGGCTACACCTTC. It yields the protein CASSQPTGGDGYTF.